This TCR beta chain was sequenced in a study of shared clonotypes between healthy human individuals. The overall study: Donors consisted of a couple of women and a few men between 18 and 49.

Only Caucasian adults living in Nashville, Tennessee made up the donor group. Genomic DNA of unsorted samples came from approximately 100 million PBMCs. The CDR3 has 15 residues. With 6 bases removed from V and 2 bases from J, the gap between germline ends came to 16 bases. CDR1 is MNHEY and CDR2 is SMNVEV in the germline V gene (reference sequence). The repertoire was sequenced with immunoSEQ multiplex PCR; TCRdb's copy has only in-frame clones and lacks some. The sample includes roughly 510,000 clones, 75% to 80% seen only once; the top ten take approximately 13%. This clonotype was sampled from a woman between 35 and 50 years old in good health. Some clones in this sample may be carry-over from other donors' samples. The specimen sequenced was PBMCs. The chain recombines TRBV27 with TRBJ1-2; D gene ambiguous. The CDR3 is CASSPWQDANYGYTF. The CDR3 coding sequence is TGTGCCAGCAGCCCTTGGCAGGACGCCAACTATGGCTACACCTTC.